This is a list of T cell receptor beta chains from one sample in a study of blood T cells in healthy people across ages. TCRdb analysed the 5' RACE reads with MiXCR anew, one entry per CDR3 protein. The data show 1.5 million or so distinct CDR3 sequences, approximately 39% seen once. The sequencing sample was made of blood. These receptors all come from a woman aged 18-35 years in good health. Both conserved end residues are part of each CDR3. Each record gives: J gene, D gene, V gene, CDR3 length, clone size, CDR3 protein, CDR3 DNA. D genes are given only for firm matches. The size entry is marked missing in some rows and otherwise reads once, few, many or a size class.

TRBJ2-2,.,TRBV5-1,13,few,CASSLARARELFF,TGCGCCAGCAGCTTGGCCAGGGCCCGGGAGCTGTTTTTT
TRBJ2-1,.,TRBV6-5,14,.,CASSYGGRSNEQFF,TGTGCCAGCAGTTACGGGGGAAGGAGTAATGAGCAGTTCTTC
TRBJ2-3,.,TRBV9,14,.,CASSGRMRADTRYF,TGTGCCAGCAGCGGTCGAATGAGGGCAGATACGCGGTATTTT
TRBJ1-4,.,TRBV12-3/TRBV12-4,15,.,CASSSETTGGEKLFF,TGTGCCAGCAGCTCCGAGACCACGGGCGGGGAAAAACTGTTTTTT
TRBJ2-1,.,TRBV7-9,16,.,CASSLEGSLIYNEQFF,TGTGCCAGCAGCTTAGAGGGTTCTCTAATCTACAATGAGCAGTTCTTC
TRBJ1-5,.,TRBV3-1,15,.,CASSQDRGLSQPQHF,TGTGCCAGCAGCCAAGATAGAGGGTTGAGTCAGCCCCAGCATTTT
TRBJ2-1,TRBD1,TRBV29-1,14,.,CIVQGVLSYNEQFF,TGCATCGTGCAGGGGGTCCTCTCCTACAATGAGCAGTTCTTC
TRBJ2-7,TRBD1,TRBV18,14,.,CASAGTGSLGEQYF,TGTGCCAGCGCGGGGACAGGGTCCCTTGGCGAGCAGTACTTC
TRBJ1-2,.,TRBV29-1,13,.,CSVESQANYGYTF,TGCAGCGTTGAATCGCAGGCTAACTATGGCTACACCTTC
TRBJ2-1,.,TRBV6-2/TRBV6-3,13,few,CASRGDAYNEQFF,TGTGCCAGTAGGGGGGACGCCTACAATGAGCAGTTCTTC
TRBJ2-7,TRBD2,TRBV6-1,17,few,CASSLTIWTSGAYEQYF,TGTGCCAGCAGTCTTACAATCTGGACTAGCGGGGCCTACGAGCAGTACTTC
TRBJ2-7,TRBD2,TRBV20-1,17,.,CSARALRTSWNPYEQYF,TGCAGTGCTAGAGCCCTTAGGACTAGCTGGAACCCTTACGAGCAGTACTTC
TRBJ2-3,TRBD1,TRBV6-2/TRBV6-3,16,.,CASSRFPGQYTDTQYF,TGTGCCAGCAGCCGCTTCCCGGGACAGTACACAGATACGCAGTATTTT
TRBJ2-3,TRBD2,TRBV20-1,15,.,CSAYGLAGSTDTQYF,TGCAGTGCATACGGACTAGCGGGGAGCACAGATACGCAGTATTTT
TRBJ2-7,.,TRBV20-1,13,.,CSATGDSSYEQYF,TGCAGTGCCACCGGTGACAGTTCCTACGAGCAGTACTTC
TRBJ2-3,TRBD2,TRBV10-1,16,few,CASSDIAGGIPDTQYF,TGCGCCAGCAGTGATATAGCGGGGGGGATTCCAGATACGCAGTATTTT
TRBJ2-1,TRBD1,TRBV5-1,14,few,CASSFSQGVAEQFF,TGCGCCAGCAGCTTTAGTCAGGGGGTCGCTGAGCAGTTCTTC
TRBJ2-3,TRBD2,TRBV7-9,19,.,CASSLAPPRTSGRDDTQYF,TGTGCCAGCAGCTTAGCCCCCCCTAGGACTAGCGGGAGGGACGATACGCAGTATTTT
TRBJ2-1,TRBD2,TRBV27,15,.,CASSLSGGGLWEQFF,TGTGCCAGCAGTTTATCTGGCGGGGGACTCTGGGAGCAGTTCTTC
TRBJ2-3,.,TRBV24-1,14,few,CATSDPSYTDTQYF,TGTGCCACCAGTGATCCGAGTTACACAGATACGCAGTATTTT
TRBJ1-5,.,TRBV20-1,12,few,CSARKGGQPQHF,TGCAGTGCTAGAAAGGGGGGTCAGCCCCAGCATTTT
TRBJ2-1,.,TRBV4-3,14,.,CASSHSGRSNEQFF,TGCGCCAGCAGCCACTCGGGCAGGTCCAATGAGCAGTTCTTC
TRBJ1-2,.,TRBV9,16,few,CASSAGGAGRHYGYTF,TGTGCCAGCAGCGCAGGCGGAGCGGGGCGCCACTATGGCTACACCTTC
TRBJ1-4,.,TRBV6-6,14,.,CASSWTPTNEKLFF,TGTGCCAGCAGCTGGACACCAACTAATGAAAAACTGTTTTTT
TRBJ1-2,.,TRBV7-9,14,.,CANLPRSGNYGYTF,TGTGCCAACCTTCCCAGGTCAGGGAACTATGGCTACACCTTC
TRBJ1-2,.,TRBV6-2/TRBV6-3,16,.,CASSYSISLLMRGYTF,TGTGCCAGCAGTTACTCGATCAGTCTACTAATGCGGGGCTACACCTTC
TRBJ2-1,.,TRBV15,17,once,CATSRAARRDLTNEQFF,TGTGCCACCAGCAGAGCCGCTAGACGCGATCTGACCAATGAGCAGTTCTTC
TRBJ1-1,.,TRBV20-1,13,once,CSARKRSHTEAFF,TGCAGTGCTAGAAAGAGATCTCACACTGAAGCTTTCTTT
TRBJ2-7,.,TRBV15,14,many,CATSRGQGSREQYF,TGTGCCACCAGCAGAGGACAAGGTTCTCGGGAGCAGTACTTC
TRBJ1-4,.,TRBV27,14,.,CASSLGQTDEKLFF,TGTGCCAGCAGTTTAGGGCAGACAGATGAAAAACTGTTTTTT
TRBJ2-7,TRBD1,TRBV6-1,13,.,CASKGQGGLEQYF,TGTGCCAGCAAAGGACAGGGGGGCCTCGAGCAGTACTTC
TRBJ2-6,TRBD1,TRBV12-3/TRBV12-4,18,.,CASSPDEDRGHGANVLTF,TGTGCCAGCAGTCCCGACGAAGACAGGGGACATGGGGCCAACGTCCTGACTTTC
TRBJ2-4,.,TRBV4-2,15,.,CASSQDKLAKNIQYF,TGTGCCAGCAGCCAAGACAAATTAGCCAAAAACATTCAGTACTTC
TRBJ2-6,TRBD1,TRBV4-2,18,few,CASSTLAQGGSGANVLTF,TGTGCCAGCAGCACACTGGCACAGGGGGGCTCTGGGGCCAACGTCCTGACTTTC
TRBJ2-1,TRBD2,TRBV20-1,15,.,CSALTSGAEYNEQFF,TGCAGTGCACTGACTAGCGGGGCAGAGTACAATGAGCAGTTCTTC
TRBJ2-1,.,TRBV7-9,12,few,CASSSGTRLAFF,TGTGCCAGCAGCTCCGGGACCCGATTGGCGTTCTTC
TRBJ2-3,.,TRBV6-2/TRBV6-3,14,many,CASGGGFSTDTQYF,TGTGCCAGCGGTGGAGGGTTTAGCACAGATACGCAGTATTTT
TRBJ2-6,TRBD1,TRBV7-9,17,few,CASSLVGQPSVANVLTF,TGTGCCAGCAGCTTAGTGGGACAGCCCTCTGTGGCCAACGTCCTGACTTTC
TRBJ1-5,TRBD1,TRBV23-1,17,.,CATNSVGTGGSDQPQHF,TGCGCCACCAACTCGGTGGGGACAGGGGGCTCGGATCAGCCCCAGCATTTT
TRBJ2-1,.,TRBV6-5,15,.,CASSYSGGVYNEQFF,TGTGCCAGCAGTTACTCGGGCGGAGTGTACAATGAGCAGTTCTTC
TRBJ2-6,.,TRBV12-3/TRBV12-4,14,.,CASSPNTGANVLTF,TGTGCCAGCAGCCCGAATACTGGGGCCAACGTCCTGACTTTC
TRBJ1-1,.,TRBV13,14,.,CASSIMGANTEAFF,TGTGCCAGCAGCATTATGGGGGCGAACACTGAAGCTTTCTTT
TRBJ2-7,.,TRBV11-2,15,.,CASSSLRGRRDEQYF,TGTGCCAGCAGCTCGCTCCGGGGGAGACGTGACGAGCAGTACTTC
TRBJ2-7,TRBD2,TRBV20-1,13,few,CSASGRTSYEQYF,TGCAGTGCTAGCGGGAGGACCTCCTACGAGCAGTACTTC
TRBJ2-1,.,TRBV24-1,13,few,CATSDSTYNEQFF,TGTGCCACCAGTGATTCGACCTACAATGAGCAGTTCTTC
TRBJ2-6,TRBD1,TRBV20-1,18,few,CSARAPGTVFSGANVLTF,TGCAGTGCTAGAGCACCTGGGACAGTCTTTTCCGGGGCCAACGTCCTGACTTTC
TRBJ2-1,TRBD2,TRBV27,18,.,CASSLYPSGLAENNEQFF,TGTGCCAGCAGTTTATACCCCTCGGGACTAGCGGAAAACAATGAGCAGTTCTTC
TRBJ2-5,TRBD1,TRBV7-9,15,few,CASSYMTGDQETQYF,TGTGCCAGCAGTTATATGACAGGGGATCAAGAGACCCAGTACTTC
TRBJ2-5,.,TRBV9,14,.,CASSPTGHQETQYF,TGTGCCAGCAGCCCGACAGGTCACCAAGAGACCCAGTACTTC
TRBJ1-4,.,TRBV20-1,13,.,CSVRTAFNEKLFF,TGCAGTGTGCGGACGGCCTTTAATGAAAAACTGTTTTTT
TRBJ2-7,.,TRBV4-3,13,.,CASSLLETDEQYF,TGCGCCAGCAGCCTCCTAGAAACGGACGAGCAGTACTTC
TRBJ2-5,.,TRBV6-5,16,.,CASSYFASDFQETQYF,TGTGCCAGCAGTTACTTTGCCTCAGATTTCCAAGAGACCCAGTACTTC
TRBJ2-1,.,TRBV24-1,16,.,CATSDRPGASYNEQFF,TGTGCCACCAGTGATAGGCCCGGGGCCTCCTACAATGAGCAGTTCTTC
TRBJ1-2,TRBD1,TRBV6-5,15,.,CASRPPDRATFGYTF,TGTGCCAGCAGGCCCCCGGACAGGGCGACTTTTGGCTACACCTTC
TRBJ2-7,.,TRBV12-3/TRBV12-4,15,.,CASSPGGNPRYEQYF,TGTGCCAGCAGCCCTGGGGGAAACCCCCGTTACGAGCAGTACTTC